This T cell receptor beta chain came from a study of blood T cell repertoires in COVID-19. Study-level information: Samples taken during acute and convalescent COVID-19 were collected in the United States, Italy and Spain. Sample material is recorded as cDNA or gDNA derived from T cells, B-cell-depleted T cells, or PBMCs.

Per the original methods: Quantification of nucleated cells was approximated via reference gene primer amplification. The protocol was immunoSEQ multiplex PCR, while the TCRdb copy is restricted to in-frame clones and leaves out a portion. V, J and clone size derive from that table, while D and trimming were established from the DNA sequence. The sample lists approximately 260,000 clones; around 90% were seen once. Per germline, CDR1 SGHNT and CDR2 YENEEA. CDR3 size: 15 residues. The V gene lost 3 bases and the J gene lost 5 bases, with 13 bases spanning the gap. This receptor was taken from a man aged 45 to 65 with acute or convalescent COVID-19. Sample: peripheral blood. The chain has TRBV11-3 and TRBJ2-2; a possible D gene is TRBD1 (6 bases). The CDR3 loop is CASSLGRGKTGELFF. CDR3 in DNA: TGTGCCAGCAGCTTGGGCAGGGGAAAGACCGGGGAGCTGTTTTTT.